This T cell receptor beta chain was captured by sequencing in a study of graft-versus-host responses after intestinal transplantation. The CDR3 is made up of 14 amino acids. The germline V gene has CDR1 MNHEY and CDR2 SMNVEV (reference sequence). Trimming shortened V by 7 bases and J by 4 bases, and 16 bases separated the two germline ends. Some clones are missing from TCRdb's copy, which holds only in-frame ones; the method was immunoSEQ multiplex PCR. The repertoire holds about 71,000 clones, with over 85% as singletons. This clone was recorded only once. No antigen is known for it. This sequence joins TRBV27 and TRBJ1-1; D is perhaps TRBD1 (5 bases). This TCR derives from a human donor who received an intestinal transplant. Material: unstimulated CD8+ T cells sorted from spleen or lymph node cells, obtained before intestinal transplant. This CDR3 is CASILQGGGTEAFF. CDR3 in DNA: TGTGCCAGCATTCTTCAGGGTGGGGGCACTGAAGCTTTCTTT.